One and the same sample provided the 31 T cell receptor beta chains below, sequenced in a study of cytomegalovirus exposure and HLA in healthy donors. Primers included in the PCR were 60 Vbeta and 13 Jbeta primers. Data came from immunoSEQ multiplex PCR; TCRdb stores just in-frame clones and leaves some out. The repertoire consists of around 130,000 clones, with 70% to 85% occurring once and the leading ten covering 2.7%. The sample taken for sequencing was PBMCs. These receptors all stem from a boy between 2 and 10 years old in good health and CMV-seronegative.

This clone was observed once. The rearrangement joins TRBV2 to TRBJ2-7; D might be TRBD1 (6 bases). Trimming took off 0 bases at V and 2 bases at J, with 14 bases between the two ends. This CDR3 is built from 16 residues. Germline assignment: CDR1 SNHLY and CDR2 FYNNEI. This CDR3 reads CASSEAWAGETYEQYV. The CDR3 DNA sequence: TGTGCCAGCAGTGAAGCGTGGGCAGGGGAAACCTACGAGCAGTACGTC.

This clone appeared a single time. This chain joins TRBV2 and TRBJ2-1; the match to TRBD1 covers 11 bases. Unmatched junction bases numbered 6, after V lost 5 bases and J lost 6 bases. This CDR3 is 15 amino acids long. Per germline, CDR1 SNHLY and CDR2 FYNNEI. The CDR3 here is CASSPGQGAPNEQFF. CDR3 in DNA: TGTGCCAGCAGTCCCGGACAGGGGGCGCCCAATGAGCAGTTCTTC.

The chain uses TRBV7-6 and TRBJ2-2; D gene ambiguous. The V gene's germline CDR1 is SGHVS and CDR2 FNYEAQ. V lost 1 base and J 6 bases, leaving 9 bases between the germline ends. There are 14 residues in the CDR3. The CDR3 region has the DNA TGTGCCAGCAGCTTAGGAGAAGTTGCCGGGGAGCTGTTTTTT. It is translated as CASSLGEVAGELFF.

This clone occurred a few times. This chain links TRBV4-2 with TRBJ1-3, with D possibly being TRBD1 (6 bases). There are 17 residues in the CDR3. The ends were cut back, 0 bases at V and 5 bases at J, with 17 bases in the middle. Germline CDR1 reads LGHNA; CDR2 reads YNFKEQ. The CDR3 nucleotides read TGTGCCAGCAGCCAAGATCTACAGGGTCTAGGAAGAAACACCATATATTTT. Amino acids: CASSQDLQGLGRNTIYF.

Only a few counts were recorded for this clone. CDR3 region: CASSQDDRGYYEQYF. The CDR3 DNA reads as TGCGCCAGCAGCCAAGACGACAGGGGGTACTACGAGCAGTACTTC. The chain joins TRBV4-3 to TRBJ2-7; 9 nucleotides agree with TRBD1. This CDR3 is 15 amino acids long. Germline assignment: CDR1 LGHNA and CDR2 YSLEER. V trimming: 0 bases; J trimming: 3 bases; junction bases outside the gene matches: 3.

V usage is TRBV2 and J usage is TRBJ1-6; the D gene is possibly TRBD1 (6 bases). V was pared by 4 bases and J by 9 bases, with 13 bases between. Per germline, CDR1 SNHLY and CDR2 FYNNEI. This CDR3 region has 14 residues. CDR3: CASSAGRGGSPLHF. CDR3 DNA: TGTGCCAGCAGTGCGGGCAGAGGGGGTTCACCCCTCCACTTT.

The chain employs TRBV27 and TRBJ2-3, with a weak D call TRBD1 (5 bases). CDR1 is MNHEY and CDR2 is SMNVEV in the germline V gene (reference sequence). V dropped 7 bases and J dropped 1 base, with 12 bases sitting between them. The CDR3 consists of 14 residues. Written as DNA, the CDR3 is TGTGCCAGCAATACAGGATTGCGCACAGATACGCAGTATTTT. Translated, it gives CASNTGLRTDTQYF.

The DNA for the CDR3 is TGTGCCAGCAGCCCTCCCCGGACAGGCGATGAAAAACTGTTTTTT. It yields the protein CASSPPRTGDEKLFF. The chain couples TRBV7-9 to TRBJ1-4; 7 positions agree with TRBD1. In germline, CDR1 is SEHNR, CDR2 FQNEAQ (reference sequence). This CDR3 is built from 15 residues. V gave up 5 bases and J gave up 6 bases; unmatched junction bases: 9.

This chain uses TRBV5-1 with TRBJ2-7; tentative D call: TRBD2 (6 bases). Germline V lookup: CDR1 SGHRS, CDR2 YFSETQ. V was trimmed by 3 bases and J by 3 bases, leaving 13 bases between them. The length of the CDR3 is 14 residues. The CDR3 sequence: CASSSGRDFYEQYF. CDR3 sequence (DNA): TGCGCCAGCAGCTCCGGGCGGGATTTCTACGAGCAGTACTTC.

The chain has TRBV7-6 and TRBJ2-3; D may be TRBD2 (7 bases). V lost 4 bases and J lost 4, with 18 bases in between. Looked up from germline, CDR1 is SGHVS and CDR2 is FNYEAQ. The CDR3 is 16 amino acids. The CDR3 region is CASSSNRVGGADTQYF. CDR3 DNA: TGTGCCAGCAGCTCGAACAGGGTTGGGGGGGCAGATACGCAGTATTTT.

The V gene is TRBV9, the J gene TRBJ2-1; 8 nucleotides align to TRBD2. Germline V gene lookup returns CDR1 SGDLS and CDR2 YYNGEE. This CDR3 region has 14 residues. With V trimmed by 4 bases and J by 8 bases, 8 bases remained unmatched. As DNA, the CDR3 is TGTGCCAGCAGCTATGGACTAGCCAGGGATGAGCAGTTCTTC. It encodes CASSYGLARDEQFF.

The gene calls are TRBV9 and TRBJ2-7, with D unresolved. Germline V lookup: CDR1 SGDLS, CDR2 YYNGEE. CDR3 length: 16 amino acids. V dropped 0 bases and J dropped 2 bases, with 15 bases sitting between them. The CDR3 DNA reads TGTGCCAGCAGCGTAGGGGCCAGAGAGAGAACCTACGAGCAGTACTTC. Translating it yields CASSVGARERTYEQYF.

The chain combines TRBV7-8 with TRBJ1-1; maybe TRBD1 (6 bases). The CDR3 sequence is 15 residues long. Between the trimmed V and J ends, which lost 3 bases and 0 bases, there was a span of 11 bases. Germline CDR1 is SGHVS and CDR2 is FQNEAQ. The CDR3 DNA reads as TGTGCCAGCAGCTTTCACAGGGCATTGAACACTGAAGCTTTCTTT. Translated: CASSFHRALNTEAFF.

This sequence joins TRBV6-4 and TRBJ2-2; 7 nucleotides line up with TRBD1. CDR1 and CDR2 from the germline V gene are MRHNA and SNTAGT. CDR3 length: 14 amino acids. V lost 1 base and J lost 6; bases outside the gene matches: 2. This CDR3 is CASSDLGGSGELFF. The CDR3 DNA reads TGTGCCAGCAGTGACTTAGGGGGCTCCGGGGAGCTGTTTTTT.

V usage is TRBV30 and J usage is TRBJ2-5; TRBD1 might be the D (6 bases). Trimming took 3 bases from V and 5 from J, leaving 10 bases between them. Germline V gene data show CDR1 as GTSNPN and CDR2 as SVGIG (reference sequence). CDR3 size: 12 residues. Here the CDR3 DNA reads TGTGCCTGGAGCCCTAGGGGGGAGACCCAGTACTTC. It yields the protein CAWSPRGETQYF.

This chain joins TRBV19 and TRBJ2-7; D is uncertain. The V gene's germline CDR1 is LNHDA and CDR2 SQIVND (reference sequence). This CDR3 is 13 amino acids long. With 5 bases removed from V and 4 bases from J, the gap between germline ends came to 12 bases. The CDR3: CASSLQSSYEQYF. The CDR3 DNA is TGTGCCAGTAGTCTCCAGTCTTCTTACGAGCAGTACTTC.

The chain is built from TRBV7-8 and TRBJ2-5, with TRBD1 as a possible D gene (6 bases). Trimming took off 5 bases at V and 5 bases at J, with 24 bases between the two ends. Germline V gene lookup returns CDR1 SGHVS and CDR2 FQNEAQ. The CDR3 extends over 17 amino acids. The CDR3 spells CASSPRQEPARMETQYF. Written as DNA, the CDR3 is TGTGCCAGCAGCCCACGACAGGAACCTGCAAGGATGGAGACCCAGTACTTC. The full variable domain, its missing parts supplied by reference TRBV7-8 and TRBJ2-5, is GAGVSQSPRYKVAKRGQDVALRCDPISGHVSLFWYQQALGQGPEFLTYFQNEAQLDKSGLPSDRFFAERPEGSVSTLKIQRTQQEDSAVYLCASSPRQEPARMETQYFGPGTRLLVL.

This chain uses TRBV9 with TRBJ2-1; 7 bases align to TRBD1. CDR3 length: 15 residues. CDR1 is SGDLS and CDR2 is YYNGEE in the germline V gene. The J segment lost 8 bases and the V segment lost 4 bases, leaving 12 bases of the junction unmatched. CDR3 in DNA: TGTGCCAGCAGCCTACGTGGGCAGGGGGTCCATGAGCAGTTCTTC. Encoded protein: CASSLRGQGVHEQFF.

The rearrangement uses TRBV7-3 and TRBJ2-1; 11 bases are a match to TRBD1. V shed 5 bases and J 0 bases; nucleotides not matched to a gene: 6. The CDR3 has 17 residues. Germline V lookup: CDR1 SGHTA, CDR2 FQGTGA. The CDR3 bases are TGTGCCAGCAGCCCCGGGACAGGGGGAGGCTCCTACAATGAGCAGTTCTTC. Translating it yields CASSPGTGGGSYNEQFF.

This clone showed up just once. V usage is TRBV30 and J usage is TRBJ2-7; D remains ambiguous. The CDR3 loop spans 13 amino acids. Per germline, CDR1 GTSNPN and CDR2 SVGIG (reference sequence). With 2 bases removed from V and 7 bases from J, the gap between germline ends came to 15 bases. The CDR3 reads CAWSMASPGEQYF. The CDR3 nucleotides are TGTGCCTGGAGTATGGCTAGTCCTGGGGAGCAGTACTTC.

This chain connects TRBV10-3 to TRBJ1-2; TRBD1 matches at 9 bases. There are 13 residues in the CDR3. The V gene end was trimmed by 2 bases and the J gene end by 8 bases; junction bases not matched to a gene: 3. Germline V gene data show CDR1 as ENHRY and CDR2 as SYGVKD. The CDR3 DNA sequence: TGTGCCATCAGTGAGACAGGGGGCGACGGCTACACCTTC. It translates to CAISETGGDGYTF.

This clone was picked up one time. V gene TRBV19 combines with J gene TRBJ1-1, with a possible D match to TRBD1 (6 bases). Germline CDR1 is LNHDA and CDR2 is SQIVND (reference sequence). Trimming shortened V by 10 bases and J by 5 bases, and 17 bases separated the two germline ends. The length of the CDR3 is 13 residues. CDR3 sequence reads: CATSRSGETEAFF. In DNA form, the CDR3 reads TGTGCCACTTCAAGGTCAGGGGAAACTGAAGCTTTCTTT.

The V call is TRBV7-9, the J call TRBJ1-1, with unresolved D. The CDR3 covers 15 residues. CDR1 and CDR2 from the germline V gene are SEHNR and FQNEAQ (reference sequence). Trimming left V 5 bases short and J 1 base short, with 14 bases between. Here the CDR3 DNA reads TGTGCCAGCAGCCCACCTGGGCTTAGGAACACTGAAGCTTTCTTT. Protein product: CASSPPGLRNTEAFF.

The V gene is TRBV5-1, the J gene TRBJ1-4; D is perhaps TRBD1 (6 bases). Germline V CDR1 and CDR2: SGHRS, YFSETQ. CDR3 length: 17 residues. V was cut by 1 base and J by 0 bases, with 13 bases left in between. The CDR3 DNA reads TGCGCCAGCAGCTTGAAGAGGGGGAGGGCAACTAATGAAAAACTGTTTTTT. It translates to CASSLKRGRATNEKLFF.

In this sample, this clone turned up a few times. Other nucleotide sequences from this sample produce the same CDR3. The rearrangement links TRBV7-6 to TRBJ1-4; TRBD1 might be the D (6 bases). Germline CDR1 is SGHVS and CDR2 is FNYEAQ. V gave up 5 bases and J gave up 5 bases, with 12 bases separating them. The CDR3 loop spans 14 amino acids. CDR3 region: CASSLDRLNEKLFF. CDR3 DNA sequence: TGTGCCAGCAGCCTCGACAGGCTAAATGAAAAACTGTTTTTT.

The chain has TRBV10-3 and TRBJ2-7, with 8 positions matching TRBD1. J lost 0 bases, V lost 2 bases, and 6 bases had no gene match. CDR1 is ENHRY and CDR2 is SYGVKD in the germline V gene. The CDR3 runs 16 residues. This chain's CDR3 is CAISELLTGDSYEQYF. Here the CDR3 DNA reads TGTGCCATCAGTGAGCTGTTGACAGGGGACTCCTACGAGCAGTACTTC.

This chain uses TRBV9 with TRBJ2-3, with D maybe TRBD2 (5 bases). CDR1 and CDR2 (germline): SGDLS, YYNGEE. The CDR3 spans 16 residues. Trimming took off 0 bases at V and 3 bases at J, with 14 bases between the two ends. CDR3 nucleotides: TGTGCCAGCAGCGTAGGGGCGGGCGAGAGGACAGATACGCAGTATTTT. As protein: CASSVGAGERTDTQYF. The whole variable domain, filled in from reference TRBV9 and TRBJ2-3, reads DSGVTQTPKHLITATGQRVTLRCSPRSGDLSVYWYQQSLDQGLQFLIQYYNGEERAKGNILERFSAQQFPDLHSELNLSSLELGDSALYFCASSVGAGERTDTQYFGPGTRLTVL.

To note about this clone: One junction end does not reproduce the germline sequence, and a read error may be involved. The V call is TRBV7-9, the J call TRBJ2-7, with 11 bases that match TRBD1. CDR1 and CDR2 from the germline V gene are SEHNR and FQNEAQ (reference sequence). The CDR3 has 16 residues. CDR3: CSSTPRGGQGAREQYF. The CDR3 bases are TGTTCCAGCACCCCCCGGGGAGGACAGGGGGCACGCGAGCAGTACTTC.

The rearrangement links TRBV6-1 to TRBJ1-2, with TRBD1 matching over 12 bases. Germline CDR1 MNHNS, CDR2 SASEGT. The CDR3 is 16 residues long. With 1 base clipped from V and 5 bases from J, the junction kept 5 bases outside the gene matches. The CDR3 sequence is CASSEEGTGGGYGYTF. The CDR3 DNA follows: TGTGCCAGCAGTGAAGAAGGGACAGGGGGCGGTTATGGCTACACCTTC.

The gene calls are TRBV5-6 and TRBJ1-2; 12 bases align to TRBD1. The V and J ends lost 4 bases and 5 bases, in that order; junction bases with no gene match: 6. CDR3 length equals 15 residues. Per germline, CDR1 SGHDT and CDR2 YYEEEE. Written as DNA, the CDR3 is TGTGCCAGCAGCCCCGGGACAGGGGGCTTTTATGGCTACACCTTC. As protein: CASSPGTGGFYGYTF.

The gene calls are TRBV25-1 and TRBJ1-1, with a possible D match to TRBD1 (6 bases). Germline lookup yields CDR1 MGHDK and CDR2 SYGVNS. V lost 4 bases to trimming and J lost 1 base, with 10 bases between them. The CDR3 runs to 14 residues. Here the CDR3 DNA reads TGTGCCAGCAGTGGCCGGGACACGAACACTGAAGCTTTCTTT. It specifies CASSGRDTNTEAFF.